Here is one T cell receptor (beta chain) with its context. Its specificity is not known. This entry is derived from a study of T cell repertoires in cytomegalovirus infection. Study-wide context: Peptides in the study included HLA-C-restricted and HLA-B-restricted CMV epitopes. Public TCR beta signature analysis indicated the presence of both CMV infection and matching HLA type. Whole-study results and caveats: HLA-C-restricted CMV clonotypes gave the most frequent clonotype in two of eight donors. Cumulative public TCR beta family frequency identified CMV carriers with the relevant HLA.

Trimming shortened V by 5 bases and J by 7 bases, and 20 bases separated the two germline ends. The CDR3 sequence is 15 residues long. CDR1 is SGHVS, CDR2 FQNEAQ, per germline. MiXCR, run by TCRdb on the reads, gives a single entry per CDR3 protein. The sample shows around 430,000 distinct CDR3 sequences, roughly 46% of them seen only once. The sequence was obtained from a human donor in good health (CMV status not recorded). Some clones in this sample may be carry-over from other donors' samples. V is TRBV7-8 and J is TRBJ1-2; perhaps TRBD1 as D (6 bases). Material: cultured PBMCs, obtained from culture after CMV antigen stimulation. DNA of the CDR3: TGTGCCAGCAGCCCACGGAGTCCGGGGGCGCTTGGCTACACCTTC. This sequence encodes CASSPRSPGALGYTF.